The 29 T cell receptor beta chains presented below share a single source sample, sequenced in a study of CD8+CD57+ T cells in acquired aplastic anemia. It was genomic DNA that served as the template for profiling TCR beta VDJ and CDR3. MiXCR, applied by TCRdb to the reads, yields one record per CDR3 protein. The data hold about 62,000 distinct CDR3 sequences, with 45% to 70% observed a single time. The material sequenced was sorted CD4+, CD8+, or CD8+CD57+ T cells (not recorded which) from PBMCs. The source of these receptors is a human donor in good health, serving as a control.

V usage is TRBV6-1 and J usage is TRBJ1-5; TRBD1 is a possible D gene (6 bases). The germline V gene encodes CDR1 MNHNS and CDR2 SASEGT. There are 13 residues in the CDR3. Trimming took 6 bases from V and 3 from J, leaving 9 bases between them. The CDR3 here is CASSAGANQPQHF. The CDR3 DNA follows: TGTGCCAGCAGCGCAGGGGCCAATCAGCCCCAGCATTTT.

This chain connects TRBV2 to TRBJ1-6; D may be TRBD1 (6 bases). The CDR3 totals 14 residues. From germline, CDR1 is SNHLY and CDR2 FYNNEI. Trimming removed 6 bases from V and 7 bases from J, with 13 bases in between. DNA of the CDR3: TGTGCCAGCAGGGACAGAACCCCCAATTCACCCCTCCACTTT. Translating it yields CASRDRTPNSPLHF.

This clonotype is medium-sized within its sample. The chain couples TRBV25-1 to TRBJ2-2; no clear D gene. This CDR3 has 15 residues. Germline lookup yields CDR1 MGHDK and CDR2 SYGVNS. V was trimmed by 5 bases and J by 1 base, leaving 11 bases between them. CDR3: CASSQGRWNTGELFF. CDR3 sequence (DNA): TGTGCCAGCAGTCAAGGTCGATGGAACACCGGGGAGCTGTTTTTT.

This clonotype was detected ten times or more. The CDR3 loop is CASSLTTANEKLFF. CDR3 bases: TGCGCCAGCAGCCTGACAACTGCTAATGAAAAACTGTTTTTT. The V and J genes are TRBV4-1 and TRBJ1-4; D not certain. The CDR3 totals 14 residues. Looked up from germline, CDR1 is MGHRA and CDR2 is YSYEKL. V lost 4 bases and J lost 3, with 9 bases in between.

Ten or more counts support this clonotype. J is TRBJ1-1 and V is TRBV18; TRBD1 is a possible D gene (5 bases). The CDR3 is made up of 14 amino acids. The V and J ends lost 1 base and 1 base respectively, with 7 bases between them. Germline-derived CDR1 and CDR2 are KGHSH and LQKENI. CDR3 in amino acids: CASSPLGGNTEAFF. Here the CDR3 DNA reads TGTGCCAGCTCACCACTGGGGGGGAACACTGAAGCTTTCTTT. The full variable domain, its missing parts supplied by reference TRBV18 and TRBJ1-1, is NAGVMQNPRHLVRRRGQEARLRCSPMKGHSHVYWYRQLPEEGLKFMVYLQKENIIDESGMPKERFSAEFPKEGPSILRIQQVVRGDSAAYFCASSPLGGNTEAFFGQGTRLTVV.

This CDR3 is CASTQVGGYEQYF. DNA of the CDR3: TGTGCCAGCACCCAAGTGGGGGGCTACGAGCAGTACTTC. The chain links TRBV10-3 to TRBJ2-7, with D perhaps TRBD2 (6 bases). Germline CDR1 is ENHRY and CDR2 is SYGVKD. CDR3 size: 13 residues. V dropped 10 bases and J dropped 3 bases, with 16 bases sitting between them.

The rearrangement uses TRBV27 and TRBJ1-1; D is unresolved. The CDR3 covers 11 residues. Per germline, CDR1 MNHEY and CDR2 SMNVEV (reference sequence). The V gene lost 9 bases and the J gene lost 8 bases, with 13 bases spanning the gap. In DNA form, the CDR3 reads TGTGCCAGGTCACGCCCGACAGAAGCTTTCTTT. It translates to CARSRPTEAFF.

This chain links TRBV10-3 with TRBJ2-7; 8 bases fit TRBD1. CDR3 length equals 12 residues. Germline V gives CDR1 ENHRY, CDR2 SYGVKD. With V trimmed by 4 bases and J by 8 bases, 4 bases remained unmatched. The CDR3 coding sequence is TGTGCCATCAGTGCCCACAGGGGGAAGCAGTACTTC. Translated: CAISAHRGKQYF.

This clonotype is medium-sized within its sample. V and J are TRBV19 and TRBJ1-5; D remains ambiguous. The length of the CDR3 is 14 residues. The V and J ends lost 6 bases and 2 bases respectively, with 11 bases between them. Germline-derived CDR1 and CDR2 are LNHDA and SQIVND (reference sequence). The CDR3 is CASSPGDRNQPQHF. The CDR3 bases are TGTGCCAGTAGCCCTGGTGATCGCAATCAGCCCCAGCATTTT. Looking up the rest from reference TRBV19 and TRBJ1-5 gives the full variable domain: DGGITQSPKYLFRKEGQNVTLSCEQNLNHDAMYWYRQDPGQGLRLIYYSQIVNDFQKGDIAEGYSVSREKKESFPLTVTSAQKNPTAFYLCASSPGDRNQPQHFGDGTRLSIL.

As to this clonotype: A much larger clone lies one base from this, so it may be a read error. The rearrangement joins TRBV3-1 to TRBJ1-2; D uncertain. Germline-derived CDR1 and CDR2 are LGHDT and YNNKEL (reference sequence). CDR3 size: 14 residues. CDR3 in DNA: TGTGCCAGCAGCCAAGAAGCCCCCCGGGTTGGCCACACCTTC. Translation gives CASSQEAPRVGHTF.

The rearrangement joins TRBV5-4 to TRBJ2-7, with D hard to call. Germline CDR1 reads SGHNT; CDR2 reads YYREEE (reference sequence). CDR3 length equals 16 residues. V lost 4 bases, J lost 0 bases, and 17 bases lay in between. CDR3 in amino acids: CASSIRTGRLSYEQYF. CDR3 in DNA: TGTGCCAGCAGCATCCGTACGGGTCGCCTCTCCTACGAGCAGTACTTC.

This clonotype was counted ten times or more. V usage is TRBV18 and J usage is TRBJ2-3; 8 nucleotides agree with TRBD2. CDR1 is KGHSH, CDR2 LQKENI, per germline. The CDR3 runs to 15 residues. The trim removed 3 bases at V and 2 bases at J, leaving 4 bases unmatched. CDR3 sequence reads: CASSPSGTITDTQYF. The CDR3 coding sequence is TGTGCCAGCTCACCTAGCGGGACGATCACAGATACGCAGTATTTT. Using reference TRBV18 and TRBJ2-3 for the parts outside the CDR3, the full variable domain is NAGVMQNPRHLVRRRGQEARLRCSPMKGHSHVYWYRQLPEEGLKFMVYLQKENIIDESGMPKERFSAEFPKEGPSILRIQQVVRGDSAAYFCASSPSGTITDTQYFGPGTRLTVL.

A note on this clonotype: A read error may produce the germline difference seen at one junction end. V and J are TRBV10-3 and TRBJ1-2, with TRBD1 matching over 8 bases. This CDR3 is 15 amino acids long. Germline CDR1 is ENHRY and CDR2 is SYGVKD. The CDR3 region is CAISESRTGNYGCTF. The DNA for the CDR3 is TGTGCCATCAGTGAGTCTAGGACAGGGAACTATGGCTGCACCTTC.

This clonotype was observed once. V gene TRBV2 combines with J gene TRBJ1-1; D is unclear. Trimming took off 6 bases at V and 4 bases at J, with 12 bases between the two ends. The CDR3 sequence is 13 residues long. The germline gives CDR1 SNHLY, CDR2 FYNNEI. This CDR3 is CASSYRFGTEAFF. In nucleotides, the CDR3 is TGTGCCAGCAGCTACCGGTTCGGCACTGAAGCTTTCTTT.

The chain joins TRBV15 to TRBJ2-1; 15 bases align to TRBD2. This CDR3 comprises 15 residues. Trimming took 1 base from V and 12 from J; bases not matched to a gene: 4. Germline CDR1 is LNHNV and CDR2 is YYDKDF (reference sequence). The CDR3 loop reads CATSRAGLAGGRQFF. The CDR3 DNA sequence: TGTGCCACCAGCAGAGCGGGACTAGCGGGAGGTCGGCAGTTCTTC.

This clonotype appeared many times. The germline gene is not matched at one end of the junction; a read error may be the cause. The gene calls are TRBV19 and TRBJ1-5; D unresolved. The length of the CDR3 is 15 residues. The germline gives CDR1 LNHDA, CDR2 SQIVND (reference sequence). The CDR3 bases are TGTGCCAGTAGTATAGCGGTCTATAGCAGTCAGCCCCAGCATTTT. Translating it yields CASSIAVYSSQPQHF.

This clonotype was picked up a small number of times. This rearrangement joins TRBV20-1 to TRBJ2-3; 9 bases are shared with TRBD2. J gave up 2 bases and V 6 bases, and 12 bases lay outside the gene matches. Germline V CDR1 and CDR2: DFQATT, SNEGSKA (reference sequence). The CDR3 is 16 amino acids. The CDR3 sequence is CSASSEREAYTDTQYF. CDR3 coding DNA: TGCAGTGCCAGCAGCGAGCGGGAGGCCTACACAGATACGCAGTATTTT.

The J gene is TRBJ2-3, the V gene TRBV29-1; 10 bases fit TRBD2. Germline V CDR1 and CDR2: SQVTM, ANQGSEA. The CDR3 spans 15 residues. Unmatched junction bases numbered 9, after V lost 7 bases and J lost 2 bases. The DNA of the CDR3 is TGCAGCGAGGCTCCTAGCGGGAGTTTCACAGATACGCAGTATTTT. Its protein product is CSEAPSGSFTDTQYF.

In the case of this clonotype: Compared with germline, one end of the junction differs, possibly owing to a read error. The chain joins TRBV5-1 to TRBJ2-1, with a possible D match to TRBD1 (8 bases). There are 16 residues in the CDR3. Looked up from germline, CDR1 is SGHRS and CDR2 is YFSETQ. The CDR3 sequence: CASSSPDREGNNEQFF. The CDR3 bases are TGTGCCAGCAGCTCACCGGACAGGGAGGGTAACAATGAGCAGTTCTTC.

The CDR3: CASRSDGYYGYTF. In DNA form, the CDR3 reads TGTGCCAGTAGATCCGACGGTTACTATGGCTACACCTTC. J is TRBJ1-2 and V is TRBV19; no clear D gene. V shed 6 bases and J shed 3 bases, with 11 bases lying between them. From germline, CDR1 is LNHDA and CDR2 SQIVND (reference sequence). The CDR3 covers 13 residues.

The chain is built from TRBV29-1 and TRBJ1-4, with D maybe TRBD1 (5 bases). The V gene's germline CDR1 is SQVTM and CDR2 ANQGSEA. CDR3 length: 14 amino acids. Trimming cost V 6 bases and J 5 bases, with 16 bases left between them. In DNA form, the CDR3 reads TGCAGCGTGGGGGAGGGCGGTCCAAATGAAAAACTGTTTTTT. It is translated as CSVGEGGPNEKLFF.

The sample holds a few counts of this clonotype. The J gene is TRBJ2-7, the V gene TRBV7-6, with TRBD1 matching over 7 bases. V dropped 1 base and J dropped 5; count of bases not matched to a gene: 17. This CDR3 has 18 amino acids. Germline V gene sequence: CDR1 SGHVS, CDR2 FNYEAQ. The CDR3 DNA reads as TGTGCCAGCAGCTTAGAAGGTCCCGAAGGGGGCCAAACCGACGAGCAGTACTTC. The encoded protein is CASSLEGPEGGQTDEQYF.

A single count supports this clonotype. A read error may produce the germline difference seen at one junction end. CDR3 sequence reads: CASGLSDTGELLF. The CDR3 region has the DNA TGTGCTAGTGGTTTGTCGGACACCGGGGAGCTGCTTTTT. The rearrangement links TRBV7-2 to TRBJ2-2; D possibly uses TRBD1 or TRBD2 (5 bases each). The CDR3 is 13 amino acids. Germline loops: CDR1 SGHTA, CDR2 FQGNSA.

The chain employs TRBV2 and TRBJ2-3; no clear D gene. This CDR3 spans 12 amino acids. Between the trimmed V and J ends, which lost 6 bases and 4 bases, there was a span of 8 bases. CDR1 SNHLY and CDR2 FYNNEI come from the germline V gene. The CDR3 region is CASSLVADTQYF. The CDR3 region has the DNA TGTGCCAGCAGCTTAGTCGCAGATACGCAGTATTTT.

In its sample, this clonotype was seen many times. DNA for the CDR3: TGTGCCAGCATCATGGGGATAGGAGTTAATGAGCAGTTCTTC. Protein sequence: CASIMGIGVNEQFF. This chain uses TRBV5-6 with TRBJ2-1; D unresolved. V was shortened by 6 bases and J by 7 bases, with 17 bases between the two germline ends. Germline CDR1 is SGHDT and CDR2 is YYEEEE. CDR3 length: 14 residues. Drawing the rest from reference TRBV5-6 and TRBJ2-1, the complete variable domain is DAGVTQSPTHLIKTRGQQVTLRCSPKSGHDTVSWYQQALGQGPQFIFQYYEEEERQRGNFPDRFSGHQFPNYSSELNVNALLLGDSALYLCASIMGIGVNEQFFGPGTRLTVL.

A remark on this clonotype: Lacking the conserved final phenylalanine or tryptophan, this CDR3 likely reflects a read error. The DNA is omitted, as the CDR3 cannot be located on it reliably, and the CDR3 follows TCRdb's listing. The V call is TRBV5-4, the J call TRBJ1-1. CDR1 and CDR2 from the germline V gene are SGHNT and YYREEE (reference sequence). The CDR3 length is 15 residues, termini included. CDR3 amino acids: CASSLQADRNTEALS.

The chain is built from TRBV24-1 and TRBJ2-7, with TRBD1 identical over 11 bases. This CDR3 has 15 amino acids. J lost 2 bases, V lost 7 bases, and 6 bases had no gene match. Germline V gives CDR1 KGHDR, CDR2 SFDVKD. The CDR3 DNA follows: TGTGCCACCAGCTCCGGGACAGGGGGAACCTACGAGCAGTACTTC. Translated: CATSSGTGGTYEQYF.

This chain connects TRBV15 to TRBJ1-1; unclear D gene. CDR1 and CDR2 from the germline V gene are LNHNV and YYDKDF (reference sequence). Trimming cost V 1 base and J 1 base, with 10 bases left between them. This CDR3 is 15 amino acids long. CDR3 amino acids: CATSRASRGNTEAFF. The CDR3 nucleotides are TGTGCCACCAGCAGAGCCTCCCGGGGGAACACTGAAGCTTTCTTT.

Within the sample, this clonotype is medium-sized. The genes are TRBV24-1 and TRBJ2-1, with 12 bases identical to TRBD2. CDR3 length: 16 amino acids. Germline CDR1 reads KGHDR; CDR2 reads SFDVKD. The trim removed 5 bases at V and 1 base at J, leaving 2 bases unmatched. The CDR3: CATSGTSGTSYNEQFF. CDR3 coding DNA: TGTGCCACCAGTGGGACTAGCGGGACTTCCTACAATGAGCAGTTCTTC.